The present T cell receptor (beta chain) was sequenced within a study of regulatory T cells in long-lasting Graves disease. Study overall: Persistent Graves' disease denoted over 5 years of antithyroid drugs plus positive TSH receptor antibodies. Whole-study results and caveats: Comparison showed that persistent patients shared more public clonotypes (2,741) than new patients (approximately 1,000).

To make TCR beta libraries, researchers used iRepertoire HTBI primers and Arm-PCR of CDR3 regions. Authors' processing steps: Sequenced samples collectively carried 62 TRBV and over 11 TRBJ segments. TCRdb reprocessed the multiplex PCR reads with MiXCR, giving one entry per CDR3 protein. TCRdb's processing, not the study's, gives the V and J calls here. Among 600,000 to 850,000 distinct CDR3 sequences, roughly 30% were seen once, and the ten largest hold about two fifths. The sample's time point: persistent/refractory GD, antithyroid drugs over 5 years with positive TRAb. Making the TCR library involved RNA that had been extracted from PBMCs. Note on this clonotype: Its specificity is not known.

Germline loops: CDR1 SGHRS, CDR2 YFSETQ. The length of the CDR3 is 14 residues. With 4 bases removed from V and 12 bases from J, the gap between germline ends came to 22 bases. This rearrangement joins TRBV5-1 to TRBJ1-1, with D tentatively TRBD1 (5 bases). Sequencing was performed on peripheral blood mononuclear cells (PBMCs), taken when the disease was refractory, from a patient treated with antithyroid drugs. This sequence was found in a female donor with Graves disease. CDR3 residues: CASSPSLRDPYTFF. CDR3 nucleotides: TGCGCCAGCAGCCCCTCCCTCCGGGACCCGTATACTTTCTTT.